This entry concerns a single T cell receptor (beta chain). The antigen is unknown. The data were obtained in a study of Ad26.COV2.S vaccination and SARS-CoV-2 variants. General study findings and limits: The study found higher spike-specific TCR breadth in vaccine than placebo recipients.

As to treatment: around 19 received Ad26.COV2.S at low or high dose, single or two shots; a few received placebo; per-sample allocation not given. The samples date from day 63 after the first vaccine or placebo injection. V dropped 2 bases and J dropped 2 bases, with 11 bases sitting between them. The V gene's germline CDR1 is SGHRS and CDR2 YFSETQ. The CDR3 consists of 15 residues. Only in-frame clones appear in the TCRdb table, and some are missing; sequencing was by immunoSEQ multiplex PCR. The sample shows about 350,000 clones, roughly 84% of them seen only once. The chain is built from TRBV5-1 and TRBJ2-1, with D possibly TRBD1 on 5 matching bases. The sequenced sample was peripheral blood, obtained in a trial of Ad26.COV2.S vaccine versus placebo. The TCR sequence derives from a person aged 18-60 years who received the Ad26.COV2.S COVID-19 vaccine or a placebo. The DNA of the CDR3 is TGCGCCAGCAGCTTCGCTGACAGAACCTACAATGAGCAGTTCTTC. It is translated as CASSFADRTYNEQFF.